Listed below are T cell receptor beta chains from one sample, sequenced in a study of shared T cell receptors in the human thymus. Some clones are missing from TCRdb's copy, which holds only in-frame ones; the method was immunoSEQ multiplex PCR. The sample records approximately 400,000 clones, around 95% being singletons. Input material: thymocytes. These receptors originate from a human donor. CDR3s include the opening cysteine and the closing phenylalanine or tryptophan. D genes are given only for firm matches. For some rows the clone size is stated as once, few or many, or as a class when expanded; others skip it.

d_call	v_call	j_call	clone_size	cdr3_nt	cdr3_aa
-	TRBV7-6	TRBJ1-1	-	TGTGCCAGCAGCTTATGGGATGGAGGGCGGTTCGGCACTGAAGCTTTCTTT	CASSLWDGGRFGTEAFF
-	TRBV5-1	TRBJ2-4	-	TGCGCCAGCAGGGGGGAGAGGAACATTCAGTACTTC	CASRGERNIQYF
-	TRBV19	TRBJ1-3	-	TGTGCCAGTAAGGACGAGAACTCTGGAAACACCATATATTTT	CASKDENSGNTIYF
-	TRBV5-4	TRBJ2-5	-	TGTGCCAGCAGCTTGTCGCAGGGGAGGTGGGAGACCCAGTACTTC	CASSLSQGRWETQYF
-	TRBV9	TRBJ2-7	-	TGTGCCAGCAGCGTAGAGCCAGGTAGCTACGAGCAGTACTTC	CASSVEPGSYEQYF
-	TRBV28	TRBJ1-2	-	TGTGCCAGCAGTTTGGATATGGAGGGAGGGATTCTAAGGGGCTACACCTTC	CASSLDMEGGILRGYTF
-	TRBV27	TRBJ2-7	-	TGTGCCAGCAGTTTAAGCCTGAGCTCCTACGAGCAGTACTTC	CASSLSLSSYEQYF
-	TRBV7-8	TRBJ1-4	-	TGTGCCAGCAGCTCGGGACCCAGGGGCCCTACTAATGAAAAACTGTTTTTT	CASSSGPRGPTNEKLFF
TRBD2	TRBV28	TRBJ2-7	once	TGTGCCAGCAGCTTGCCTTCGACTAGCGGGACCTACGAGCAGTACTTC	CASSLPSTSGTYEQYF
-	TRBV7-2	TRBJ1-5	-	TGTGCCAGCAGCTGCGACTCAGGGCCTGATCAGCCCCAGCATTTT	CASSCDSGPDQPQHF
TRBD1	TRBV18	TRBJ1-3	-	TGTGCCAGCTCACCGTGGGACAGGGGGTCTGGAAACACCATATATTTT	CASSPWDRGSGNTIYF
TRBD2	TRBV6-5	TRBJ2-3	-	TGTGCCAGCAGTTACCTCGGACTAGCGGGAACAGATACGCAGTATTTT	CASSYLGLAGTDTQYF
-	TRBV6-1	TRBJ2-3	-	TGTGCCAGCAGTGAATCCTCCACAGATACGCAGTATTTT	CASSESSTDTQYF
-	TRBV19	TRBJ1-1	-	TGTGCCAGTAGTATAGAAGGACAGAGGATACTGAACACTGAAGCTTTCTTT	CASSIEGQRILNTEAFF
-	TRBV28	TRBJ2-1	once	TGTGCCAGCAGTTTTCCAGGGGACTACAATGAGCAGTTCTTC	CASSFPGDYNEQFF
-	TRBV14	TRBJ2-1	once	TGTGCCAGCAGCCGGCCTCAAGAGGCTGAGCAGTTCTTC	CASSRPQEAEQFF
TRBD2	TRBV10-3	TRBJ2-7	-	TGTGCCATCAGTATTAGCGGGAGGCCCTCCTACGAGCAGTACTTC	CAISISGRPSYEQYF
-	TRBV7-9	TRBJ2-1	-	TGTGCCAGCAGCTCCCCTACAATAAGCTCCTACAATGAGCAGTTCTTC	CASSSPTISSYNEQFF
-	TRBV28	TRBJ1-1	-	TGTGCCACTGGCGAGGTCCCTCTGATGAACACTGAAGCTTTCTTT	CATGEVPLMNTEAFF
-	TRBV27	TRBJ1-5	once	TGTGCCAGCAGTTCTGGCGGTGGAGGGCCCCAGCATTTT	CASSSGGGGPQHF
-	TRBV6-5	TRBJ2-4	-	TGTGCCAGCAGGGGGCCGGGACTCCAGTACTTC	CASRGPGLQYF
-	TRBV7-2	TRBJ2-3	-	TGTGCCAGCAGCTACCTTGGTAGGGGCTGCACAGATACGCAGTATTTT	CASSYLGRGCTDTQYF
TRBD1	TRBV6-5	TRBJ1-1	-	TGTGCCAGCAGTTACTCGGTGGACAGGCCAAACACTGAAGCTTTCTTT	CASSYSVDRPNTEAFF
TRBD2	TRBV7-3	TRBJ2-1	-	TGTGCCAGCAGCTTGGCTAGCGGGAGTGAGTGGTTCTTC	CASSLASGSEWFF
TRBD1	TRBV7-3	TRBJ1-1	-	TGTGCCAGCAGCCCACAGGGGACAGGGGGATCGATGAACACTGAAGCTTTCTTT	CASSPQGTGGSMNTEAFF
-	TRBV6-5	TRBJ1-1	few	TGTGCCAGCAGTTACTCGATGGGGGCGTCTGAAGCTTTCTTT	CASSYSMGASEAFF
TRBD2	TRBV2	TRBJ2-7	-	TGTGCCAGCAGTCCGGGACTAGCGGATGTGGAGCAGTACTTC	CASSPGLADVEQYF
-	TRBV6-1	TRBJ2-7	-	TGTGCCAGCAGTGGGGCCCCTAGAAGGGCAGGACTCGAGCAGTACTTC	CASSGAPRRAGLEQYF
-	TRBV6-5	TRBJ2-1	-	TGTGCCAGCAGTCACCACACCGGTGAGCAGTTCTTC	CASSHHTGEQFF
TRBD1	TRBV2	TRBJ1-1	once	TGTGCCAGCAGTGGGGGACAGCTCCGCGGGAACACTGAAGCTTTCTTT	CASSGGQLRGNTEAFF
-	TRBV19	TRBJ2-2	-	TGTGCCAGTATTCCTCCCGGGACCAACACCGGGGAGCTGTTTTTT	CASIPPGTNTGELFF
-	TRBV27	TRBJ2-7	-	TGTGCCAGCAGTTCTAGCTCCGGCTACGAGCAGTACTTC	CASSSSSGYEQYF
TRBD1	TRBV30	TRBJ1-5	-	TGTGCCTGGAGCGACGGACAGGTTCTTAGCAATCAGCCCCAGCATTTT	CAWSDGQVLSNQPQHF
-	TRBV12-5	TRBJ2-1	-	TGTGCTAGTGGTTTGGGTGTAAGGCTAGCGCCTCTAGGGCAGTTCTTC	CASGLGVRLAPLGQFF
TRBD1	TRBV30	TRBJ1-2	-	TGTGCCTGGAGTGTAGGGACAGGGAGAGGCTACACCTTC	CAWSVGTGRGYTF
TRBD2	TRBV11-1	TRBJ2-7	-	TGTGCCAGCAGCCCCCTATCTAGCGGGAGCTCCTACGAGCAGTACTTC	CASSPLSSGSSYEQYF
TRBD1	TRBV19	TRBJ2-7	-	TGTGCCAGTAGTGTGACAGGGGAGACCTACGAGCAGTACTTC	CASSVTGETYEQYF
TRBD1	TRBV28	TRBJ1-5	-	TGTGCCAGCAGTTTCGGGACAGGGGGGGGTTTGCCCCAGCATTTT	CASSFGTGGGLPQHF
-	TRBV27	TRBJ1-2	-	TGTGCCAGCAGTTACTTAGGGGGGCAAAACTATGGCTACACCTTC	CASSYLGGQNYGYTF
-	TRBV7-2	TRBJ2-3	-	TGTGCCAGCAGCCCCCTGGGGGGGGGCGCAGATACGCAGTATTTT	CASSPLGGGADTQYF
-	TRBV27	TRBJ2-1	-	TGTGCCAGCCACGAGGGGGGCTACAATGAGCAGTTCTTC	CASHEGGYNEQFF
TRBD1	TRBV5-4	TRBJ1-2	-	TGTGCCAGCAGCAAGGGACAGGCCGTAACTAACTATGGCTACACCTTC	CASSKGQAVTNYGYTF
TRBD2	TRBV7-2	TRBJ2-7	-	TGTGCCAGCAGCTTAGCCCTCTTTCTTCCAAAGAGGGCGACTAGCCACTCCTACGAGCAGTACTTC	CASSLALFLPKRATSHSYEQYF
-	TRBV7-3	TRBJ1-6	once	TGTGCCAGCAGCCGACATGACAGGTGGAAGGTCTCCTATAATTCACCCCTCCACTTT	CASSRHDRWKVSYNSPLHF
TRBD2	TRBV5-1	TRBJ2-2	-	TGCGCCAGCAGCTTGGCCCCCCTAGCGGGAGGGGGTACCGGGGAGCTGTTTTTT	CASSLAPLAGGGTGELFF
TRBD2	TRBV30	TRBJ2-4	-	TGTGCCTGGAGTGATTTTGTTGGGGAGCGGGGCTCCAAAAACATTCAGTACTTC	CAWSDFVGERGSKNIQYF
-	TRBV19	TRBJ2-7	-	TGTGCCAGTAGTTCCCTGCCTGCGTTCAGCTCCTACGAGCAGTACTTC	CASSSLPAFSSYEQYF
-	TRBV28	TRBJ2-1	-	TGTGCCAGCTGCTTGGGGGGTGGGACAGTCTCCTACAATGAGCAGTTCTTC	CASCLGGGTVSYNEQFF
-	TRBV6-1	TRBJ1-2	-	TGTGCCAGCAGTGAAGCGTCGGGCTACACCTTC	CASSEASGYTF
-	TRBV2	TRBJ2-1	-	TGTGCCAGCAATTCGGCTCGCGGGAAAGCGAACAATGAGCAGTTCTTC	CASNSARGKANNEQFF